The 31 T cell receptor beta chains listed next were all sequenced from one sample in a study of blood T cell repertoires in COVID-19. Profiled with immunoSEQ multiplex PCR; TCRdb holds only in-frame clones, not every one. The data hold 110,000 or so clones, with roughly 87% observed a single time. The sample taken for sequencing was peripheral blood. These receptors all come from a human donor in a cohort sampled during active COVID-19.

The chain employs TRBV3-1 (or the pseudogene TRBV3-2) and TRBJ2-5; TRBD1 might be the D (6 bases). This CDR3 has 14 residues. Germline lookup yields CDR1 LGHDT and CDR2 YNNKEL (reference sequence). V was pared by 5 bases and J by 7 bases, with 17 bases between. DNA of the CDR3: TGTGCCAGCAGCTACGGCAGGGGCGCAGGGACCCAGTACTTC. It yields the protein CASSYGRGAGTQYF.

This clone was seen just once. This chain links TRBV7-9 with TRBJ1-6; tentative D call: TRBD1 (6 bases). The germline gives CDR1 SEHNR, CDR2 FQNEAQ (reference sequence). The CDR3 is 17 residues long. V was trimmed by 5 bases and J by 7 bases, leaving 21 bases between them. For the CDR3, the DNA is TGTGCCAGCAGCCGGATTCGGGGGGCGCGTCAGAATTCACCCCTCCACTTT. This sequence encodes CASSRIRGARQNSPLHF.

The chain uses TRBV18 and TRBJ2-5; 9 nucleotides match TRBD2. J was trimmed by 5 bases and V by 0 bases; bases with no gene match: 1. From germline, CDR1 is KGHSH and CDR2 LQKENI. This CDR3 region has 14 residues. The CDR3 sequence: CASSPPAGGETQYF. As DNA, the CDR3 is TGTGCCAGCTCACCACCGGCGGGGGGGGAGACCCAGTACTTC.

The gene calls are TRBV7-9 and TRBJ2-7, with 9 bases lining up with TRBD1. Germline lookup yields CDR1 SEHNR and CDR2 FQNEAQ (reference sequence). Unmatched junction bases numbered 4, after V lost 5 bases and J lost 5 bases. This CDR3 comprises 13 residues. The CDR3 bases are TGTGCCAGCAGCATACAGGGGGCCGACGAGCAGTACTTC. It translates to CASSIQGADEQYF.

About this clone itself: The sample contains more than one DNA sequence encoding this CDR3. The chain carries TRBV20-1 and TRBJ2-5; D unresolved. V was pared by 3 bases and J by 2 bases, with 7 bases between. CDR3 length: 12 residues. In germline, CDR1 is DFQATT, CDR2 SNEGSKA (reference sequence). CDR3 in DNA: TGCAGTGCTAGTCCTCTGCAAGAGACCCAGTACTTC. Protein sequence: CSASPLQETQYF.

The chain couples TRBV5-8 to TRBJ2-2; TRBD1 aligns across 10 bases. Looked up from germline, CDR1 is SGHTS and CDR2 is YDEGEE. Germline trimming cut 3 bases from V and 2 bases from J; bases unmatched to any gene: 4. The CDR3 extends over 16 amino acids. DNA of the CDR3: TGTGCCAGCAGCTCCGGGACAGGGGCAAACACCGGGGAGCTGTTTTTT. Encoded protein: CASSSGTGANTGELFF. Drawing the rest from reference TRBV5-8 and TRBJ2-2, the complete variable domain is EAGVTQSPTHLIKTRGQQATLRCSPISGHTSVYWYQQALGLGLQFLLWYDEGEERNRGNFPPRFSGRQFPNYSSELNVNALELEDSALYLCASSSGTGANTGELFFGEGSRLTVL.

This sequence joins TRBV3-1 (or the pseudogene TRBV3-2) and TRBJ1-6; 12 positions agree with TRBD1. The CDR3 is made up of 15 amino acids. From germline, CDR1 is LGHDT and CDR2 YNNKEL (reference sequence). Trimming took 4 bases from V and 9 from J; bases not matched to a gene: 4. The CDR3 sequence: CASSRPGQGASPLHF. Written as DNA, the CDR3 is TGTGCCAGCAGCCGGCCGGGACAGGGGGCTTCACCCCTCCACTTT.

The chain recombines TRBV11-3 with TRBJ1-4; 8 nucleotides match TRBD1. Germline assignment: CDR1 SGHNT and CDR2 YENEEA. The CDR3 is 14 residues long. Unmatched junction bases numbered 3, after V lost 5 bases and J lost 4 bases. The CDR3 here is CASSRQGSNEKLFF. DNA for the CDR3: TGTGCCAGCAGCCGACAGGGGAGTAATGAAAAACTGTTTTTT. Based on the CDR3 plus reference TRBV11-3 and TRBJ1-4, the full variable domain is EAGVVQSPRYKIIEKKQPVAFWCNPISGHNTLYWYLQNLGQGPELLIRYENEEAVDDSQLPKDRFSAERLKGVDSTLKIQPAELGDSAVYLCASSRQGSNEKLFFGSGTQLSVL.

In DNA, the CDR3 is TGTGCCAGCAGTTTTGAGAGTCGAGCCTACAATGAGCAGTTCTTC. Its protein is CASSFESRAYNEQFF. This chain connects TRBV27 to TRBJ2-1; D gene ambiguous. Trimming removed 3 bases at V and 2 bases at J, with 11 bases between. Germline V lookup: CDR1 MNHEY, CDR2 SMNVEV (reference sequence). The CDR3 contains 15 residues.

The chain uses TRBV2 and TRBJ2-2; the D gene is possibly TRBD2 (5 bases). Germline values: CDR1 SNHLY, CDR2 FYNNEI. The length of the CDR3 is 15 residues. The V and J ends lost 3 bases and 0 bases respectively, with 8 bases between them. The CDR3 bases are TGTGCCAGCAGTGAGGTACTAGCGAACACCGGGGAGCTGTTTTTT. Translated, it gives CASSEVLANTGELFF.

The chain has TRBV3-1 (or the pseudogene TRBV3-2) and TRBJ2-3; D not resolved. Germline CDR1 reads LGHDT; CDR2 reads YNNKEL (reference sequence). Trimming left V 0 bases short and J 3 bases short, with 4 bases between. CDR3 length: 13 residues. The CDR3 is CASSQDLTDTQYF. CDR3 bases: TGTGCCAGCAGCCAAGATCTTACAGATACGCAGTATTTT.

The rearrangement uses TRBV6-6 and TRBJ2-5; 7 bases are a match to TRBD1. The CDR3 is made up of 16 amino acids. Germline CDR1 MNHNY, CDR2 SVGAGI (reference sequence). With 1 base clipped from V and 0 bases from J, the junction kept 5 bases outside the gene matches. Here the CDR3 reads CASSYYEGQYQETQYF. The CDR3 DNA follows: TGTGCCAGCAGTTACTATGAGGGACAGTACCAAGAGACCCAGTACTTC.

The rearrangement uses TRBV11-3 and TRBJ2-7, with 9 bases aligning to TRBD2. The V and J ends lost 4 bases and 4 bases, in that order; junction bases with no gene match: 8. The CDR3 runs 15 residues. Germline CDR1 is SGHNT and CDR2 is YENEEA. DNA for the CDR3: TGTGCCAGCAGCTCAAACAGCGGGGGGTATTACGAGCAGTACTTC. It is translated as CASSSNSGGYYEQYF.

The rearrangement joins TRBV19 to TRBJ1-5; a possible D gene is TRBD1 (6 bases). The CDR3 consists of 14 residues. CDR1 is LNHDA and CDR2 is SQIVND in the germline V gene (reference sequence). V lost 6 bases and J lost 1, with 10 bases in between. The CDR3 loop reads CASRERGSNQPQHF. The CDR3 DNA reads TGTGCCAGTAGGGAGAGGGGGAGCAATCAGCCCCAGCATTTT.

The gene calls are TRBV18 and TRBJ2-7; tentative D call: TRBD2 (5 bases). The germline CDR1 and CDR2 sequences are KGHSH and LQKENI. Trimming took 2 bases from V and 2 from J, leaving 7 bases between them. CDR3 length equals 13 residues. For the CDR3, the DNA is TGTGCCAGCTCACCAGACGGGACCTACGAGCAGTACTTC. Amino acids: CASSPDGTYEQYF.

The chain employs TRBV27 and TRBJ2-5, with TRBD2 matching 8 bases. CDR3 size: 16 residues. Germline loops: CDR1 MNHEY, CDR2 SMNVEV (reference sequence). Trimming cost V 5 bases and J 2 bases; bases outside gene matches: 10. CDR3 loop: CASSPTKRGGQETQYF. Here the CDR3 DNA reads TGTGCCAGCAGTCCGACAAAACGCGGGGGGCAAGAGACCCAGTACTTC.

The chain is built from TRBV29-1 and TRBJ2-2, with TRBD1 matching over 8 bases. CDR1 SQVTM and CDR2 ANQGSEA come from the germline V gene. The length of the CDR3 is 14 residues. J gave up 1 base and V 5 bases, and 3 bases lay outside the gene matches. CDR3 residues: CSVKQGVNTGELFF. CDR3 coding DNA: TGCAGCGTTAAACAGGGGGTGAACACCGGGGAGCTGTTTTTT.

This clone appeared once. The chain employs TRBV4-2 and TRBJ1-2, with TRBD1 matching 7 bases. The CDR3 has 14 residues. Germline V gives CDR1 LGHNA, CDR2 YNFKEQ. The junction had 8 bases not matched to a gene; V was cut back by 5 bases and J by 5 bases. For the CDR3, the DNA is TGTGCCAGCAGCTTACGGGACAGCGAATATGGCTACACCTTC. This translates into CASSLRDSEYGYTF.

The chain joins TRBV27 to TRBJ1-2, with a weak D call TRBD1 (6 bases). The CDR3 sequence is 13 residues long. V lost 2 bases and J 7 bases, leaving 11 bases between the germline ends. The germline gives CDR1 MNHEY, CDR2 SMNVEV (reference sequence). This chain's CDR3 is CASSLTKGGGYTF. The CDR3 DNA sequence: TGTGCCAGCAGTTTAACTAAAGGGGGTGGCTACACCTTC.

The rearrangement joins TRBV9 to TRBJ2-3; 8 nucleotides align to TRBD2. The CDR3 loop spans 17 amino acids. Germline CDR1 reads SGDLS; CDR2 reads YYNGEE. The junction had 8 bases not matched to a gene; V was cut back by 0 bases and J by 2 bases. DNA of the CDR3: TGTGCCAGCAGCGTAGCCGGGGGGGGCCCAACCACAGATACGCAGTATTTT. The encoded protein is CASSVAGGGPTTDTQYF.

The chain links TRBV3-1 (or the pseudogene TRBV3-2) to TRBJ1-1; no definite D call. This CDR3 comprises 15 residues. Germline V lookup: CDR1 LGHDT, CDR2 YNNKEL (reference sequence). V lost 1 base and J 1 base, leaving 10 bases between the germline ends. CDR3 amino acids: CASSQGTSGNTEAFF. The CDR3 DNA reads as TGTGCCAGCAGCCAAGGCACTTCCGGGAACACTGAAGCTTTCTTT.

The rearrangement uses TRBV7-3 and TRBJ2-1, with 8 bases matching TRBD2. Germline assignment: CDR1 SGHTA and CDR2 FQGTGA. This CDR3 is built from 15 residues. Trimming at V came to 5 bases and at J to 2 bases, leaving 5 bases not matched to a gene. In DNA form, the CDR3 reads TGTGCCAGCAGCCAAACTAGCGGCACCTACAATGAGCAGTTCTTC. Translated, it gives CASSQTSGTYNEQFF.

This clone showed up just once. The chain couples TRBV5-6 to TRBJ2-1; maybe TRBD1 (5 bases). This CDR3 has 13 residues. CDR1 and CDR2 (germline): SGHDT, YYEEEE. V lost 5 bases and J 7 bases, leaving 13 bases between the germline ends. CDR3 protein: CASSSDRLNEQFF. DNA of the CDR3: TGTGCCAGCAGTTCTGACAGATTAAATGAGCAGTTCTTC. The complete variable domain, with remaining parts taken from reference TRBV5-6 and TRBJ2-1, reads DAGVTQSPTHLIKTRGQQVTLRCSPKSGHDTVSWYQQALGQGPQFIFQYYEEEERQRGNFPDRFSGHQFPNYSSELNVNALLLGDSALYLCASSSDRLNEQFFGPGTRLTVL.

The rearrangement links TRBV29-1 to TRBJ1-1; TRBD1 aligns across 10 bases. Germline V gives CDR1 SQVTM, CDR2 ANQGSEA. The CDR3 is 16 amino acids. The J segment lost 0 bases and the V segment lost 1 base, leaving 5 bases of the junction unmatched. For the CDR3, the DNA is TGCAGCGTTGAAGGGGACAGGGGTTTTATGAACACTGAAGCTTTCTTT. It translates to CSVEGDRGFMNTEAFF.

The chain is built from TRBV15 and TRBJ2-1; TRBD2 agrees at 13 bases. Germline trimming cut 3 bases from V and 7 bases from J; bases unmatched to any gene: 6. CDR1 LNHNV and CDR2 YYDKDF come from the germline V gene (reference sequence). CDR3 length: 16 residues. The CDR3 nucleotides read TGTGCCACCAGCAGGGATAGGACTAGCGGGAGTAATGAGCAGTTCTTC. It specifies CATSRDRTSGSNEQFF.

V and J are TRBV14 and TRBJ1-2, with a tentative D call TRBD1 (6 bases). This CDR3 contains 13 residues. Germline CDR1 SGHDN, CDR2 FVKESK. Trimming left V 1 base short and J 7 bases short, with 10 bases between. The CDR3 loop reads CASSQALGAGYTF. The CDR3 DNA is TGTGCCAGCAGCCAAGCTCTGGGGGCTGGCTACACCTTC.

J is TRBJ1-3 and V is TRBV5-1; no clear D. The CDR3 runs 17 residues. Germline CDR1 is SGHRS and CDR2 is YFSETQ. V was trimmed by 3 bases and J by 0 bases, leaving 16 bases between them. The CDR3 reads CASSYRSGLNSGNTIYF. In nucleotides, the CDR3 is TGCGCCAGCAGCTACCGATCAGGCCTCAACTCTGGAAACACCATATATTTT.

The rearrangement uses TRBV6-6 and TRBJ2-7; D unresolved. V was pared by 3 bases and J by 0 bases, with 12 bases between. Germline V gene sequence: CDR1 MNHNY, CDR2 SVGAGI (reference sequence). The CDR3 sequence is 15 residues long. The CDR3 spells CASSYDHSFSYEQYF. The CDR3 DNA follows: TGTGCCAGCAGTTATGATCACAGCTTCTCCTACGAGCAGTACTTC.

The chain combines TRBV14 with TRBJ1-6; the D gene is possibly TRBD1 (6 bases). This CDR3 is built from 19 residues. The V and J ends lost 4 bases and 0 bases respectively, with 19 bases between them. The V gene's germline CDR1 is SGHDN and CDR2 FVKESK. The CDR3 is CASSLPGHPLSSYNSPLHF. The CDR3 nucleotides read TGTGCCAGCAGCCTGCCGGGACACCCGCTGAGCTCCTATAATTCACCCCTCCACTTT.

J is TRBJ2-5 and V is TRBV5-1, with 9 bases fitting TRBD2. The CDR3 sequence is 17 residues long. The J segment lost 1 base and the V segment lost 4 bases, leaving 11 bases of the junction unmatched. CDR1 SGHRS and CDR2 YFSETQ come from the germline V gene. The CDR3 sequence is CASSPDPSGILQETQYF. The CDR3 bases are TGCGCCAGCAGCCCTGACCCTAGCGGGATACTCCAAGAGACCCAGTACTTC.

The V gene is TRBV7-3, the J gene TRBJ1-1; TRBD1 might be the D (6 bases). The CDR3 is made up of 14 amino acids. V dropped 0 bases and J dropped 5 bases, with 10 bases sitting between them. Per the germline V gene, CDR1 is SGHTA and CDR2 is FQGTGA. CDR3 nucleotides: TGTGCCAGCAGCTTAACCTCCGACAGGACTGAAGCTTTCTTT. As protein: CASSLTSDRTEAFF.